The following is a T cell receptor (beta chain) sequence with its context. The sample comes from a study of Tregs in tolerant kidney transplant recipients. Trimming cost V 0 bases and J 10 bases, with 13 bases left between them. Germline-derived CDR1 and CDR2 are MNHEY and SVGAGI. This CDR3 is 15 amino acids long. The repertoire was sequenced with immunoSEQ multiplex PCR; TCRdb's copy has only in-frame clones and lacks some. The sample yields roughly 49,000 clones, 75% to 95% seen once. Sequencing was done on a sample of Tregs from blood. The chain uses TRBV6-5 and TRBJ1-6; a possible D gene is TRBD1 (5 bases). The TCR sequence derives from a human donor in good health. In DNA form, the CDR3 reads TGTGCCAGCAGTTACTCCCGGGGGTATCAGTCACCCCTCCACTTT. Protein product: CASSYSRGYQSPLHF.